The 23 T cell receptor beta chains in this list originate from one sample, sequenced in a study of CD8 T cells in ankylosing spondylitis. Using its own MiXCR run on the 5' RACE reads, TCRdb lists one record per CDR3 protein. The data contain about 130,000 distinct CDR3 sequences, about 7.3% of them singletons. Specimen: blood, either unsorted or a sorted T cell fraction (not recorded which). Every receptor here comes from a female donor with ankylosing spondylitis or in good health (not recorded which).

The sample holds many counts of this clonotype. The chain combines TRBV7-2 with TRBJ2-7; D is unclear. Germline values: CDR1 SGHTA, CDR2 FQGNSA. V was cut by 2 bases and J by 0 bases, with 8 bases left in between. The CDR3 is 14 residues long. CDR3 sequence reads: CASSLQASSYEQYF. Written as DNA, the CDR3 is TGTGCCAGCAGCTTACAAGCTAGCTCCTACGAGCAGTACTTC.

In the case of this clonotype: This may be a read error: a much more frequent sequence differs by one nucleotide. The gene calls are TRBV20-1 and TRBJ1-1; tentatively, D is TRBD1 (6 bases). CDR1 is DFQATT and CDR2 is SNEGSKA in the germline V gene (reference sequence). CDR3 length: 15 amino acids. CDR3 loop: CTARVNRAMITEAFF. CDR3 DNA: TGCACTGCTAGAGTCAACAGGGCAATGATCACTGAAGCTTTCTTT.

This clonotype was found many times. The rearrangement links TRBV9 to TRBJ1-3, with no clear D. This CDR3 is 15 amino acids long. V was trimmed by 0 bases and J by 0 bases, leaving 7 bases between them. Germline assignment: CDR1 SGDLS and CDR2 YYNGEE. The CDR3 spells CASSVEINSGNTIYF. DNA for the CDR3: TGTGCCAGCAGCGTAGAGATCAACTCTGGAAACACCATATATTTT.

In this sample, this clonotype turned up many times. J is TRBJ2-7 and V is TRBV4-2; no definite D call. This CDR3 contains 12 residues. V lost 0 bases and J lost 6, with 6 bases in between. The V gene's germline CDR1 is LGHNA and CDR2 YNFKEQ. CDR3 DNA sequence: TGTGCCAGCAGCCAAGATCTGTCCGAGCAGTACTTC. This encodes CASSQDLSEQYF.

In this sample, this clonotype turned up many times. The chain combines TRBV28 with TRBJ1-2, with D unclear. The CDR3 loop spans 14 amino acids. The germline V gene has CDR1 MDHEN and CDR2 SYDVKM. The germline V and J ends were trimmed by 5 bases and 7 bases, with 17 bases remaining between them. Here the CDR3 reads CASSRWWGSGGYTF. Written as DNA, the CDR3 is TGTGCCAGCAGTCGGTGGTGGGGATCGGGTGGCTACACCTTC.

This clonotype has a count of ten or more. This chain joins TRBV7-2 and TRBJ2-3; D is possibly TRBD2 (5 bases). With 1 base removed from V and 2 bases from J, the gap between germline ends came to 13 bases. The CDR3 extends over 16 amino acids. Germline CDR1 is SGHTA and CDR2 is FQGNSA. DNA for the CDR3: TGTGCCAGCAGCTTAGTTTTAGCGAGACACACAGATACGCAGTATTTT. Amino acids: CASSLVLARHTDTQYF.

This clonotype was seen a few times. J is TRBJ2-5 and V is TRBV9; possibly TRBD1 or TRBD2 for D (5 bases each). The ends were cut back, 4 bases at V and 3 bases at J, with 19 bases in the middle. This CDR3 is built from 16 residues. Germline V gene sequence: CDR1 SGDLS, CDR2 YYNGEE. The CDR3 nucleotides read TGTGCCAGCAGCCCCTGGCCGGGACCCGGAGAAGAGACCCAGTACTTC. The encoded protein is CASSPWPGPGEETQYF.

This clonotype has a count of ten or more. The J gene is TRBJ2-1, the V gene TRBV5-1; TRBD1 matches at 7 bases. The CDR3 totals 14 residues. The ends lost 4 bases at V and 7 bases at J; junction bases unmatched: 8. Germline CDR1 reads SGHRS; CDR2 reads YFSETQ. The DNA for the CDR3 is TGCGCCAGCAGCCCCCCGGGACAGACAAATGAGCAGTTCTTC. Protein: CASSPPGQTNEQFF.

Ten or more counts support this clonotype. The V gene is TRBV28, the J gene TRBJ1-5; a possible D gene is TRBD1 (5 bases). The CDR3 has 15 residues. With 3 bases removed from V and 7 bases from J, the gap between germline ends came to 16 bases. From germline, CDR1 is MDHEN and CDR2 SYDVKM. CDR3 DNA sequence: TGTGCCAGCAGTTTCGGTGGGACTACTGGGCAGCCCCAGCATTTT. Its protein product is CASSFGGTTGQPQHF.

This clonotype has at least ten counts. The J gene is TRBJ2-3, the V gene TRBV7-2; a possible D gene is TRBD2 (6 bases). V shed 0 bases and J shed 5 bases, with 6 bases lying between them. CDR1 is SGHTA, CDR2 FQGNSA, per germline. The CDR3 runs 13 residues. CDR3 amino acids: CASSLAGGDTQYF. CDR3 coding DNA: TGTGCCAGCAGCTTAGCCGGGGGAGATACGCAGTATTTT.

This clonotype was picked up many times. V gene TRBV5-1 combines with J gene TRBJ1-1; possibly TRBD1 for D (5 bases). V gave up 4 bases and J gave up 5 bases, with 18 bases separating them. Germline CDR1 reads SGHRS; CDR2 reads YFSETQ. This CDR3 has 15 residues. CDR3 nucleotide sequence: TGCGCCAGCAGCCTAGGCCTTGGGGGGTCGACTGAAGCTTTCTTT. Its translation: CASSLGLGGSTEAFF.

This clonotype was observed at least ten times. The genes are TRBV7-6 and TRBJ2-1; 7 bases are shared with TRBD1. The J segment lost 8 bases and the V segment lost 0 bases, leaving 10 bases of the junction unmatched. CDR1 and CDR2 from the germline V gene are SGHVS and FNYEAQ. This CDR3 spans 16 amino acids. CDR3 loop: CASSLAQDRDPDEQFF. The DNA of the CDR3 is TGTGCCAGCAGCTTAGCGCAAGACAGGGACCCTGATGAGCAGTTCTTC. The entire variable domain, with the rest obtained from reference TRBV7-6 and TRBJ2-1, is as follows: GAGVSQSPRYKVTKRGQDVALRCDPISGHVSLYWYRQALGQGPEFLTYFNYEAQQDKSGLPNDRFSAERPEGSISTLTIQRTEQRDSAMYRCASSLAQDRDPDEQFFGPGTRLTVL.

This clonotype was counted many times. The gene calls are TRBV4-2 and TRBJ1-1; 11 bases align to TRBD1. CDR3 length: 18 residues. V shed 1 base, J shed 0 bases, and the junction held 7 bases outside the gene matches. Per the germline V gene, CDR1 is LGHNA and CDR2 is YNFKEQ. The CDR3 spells CASSQGGTGGSLNTEAFF. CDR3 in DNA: TGTGCCAGCAGCCAAGGGGGGACAGGGGGTTCCTTGAACACTGAAGCTTTCTTT.

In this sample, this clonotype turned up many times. CDR3 DNA: TGTGCCACCAGTGACCCCGACGGACAAGAGACCCAGTACTTC. Translation gives CATSDPDGQETQYF. The V call is TRBV24-1, the J call TRBJ2-5; D ambiguous. The CDR3 runs 14 residues. V lost 4 bases and J 2 bases, leaving 10 bases between the germline ends. Germline values: CDR1 KGHDR, CDR2 SFDVKD.

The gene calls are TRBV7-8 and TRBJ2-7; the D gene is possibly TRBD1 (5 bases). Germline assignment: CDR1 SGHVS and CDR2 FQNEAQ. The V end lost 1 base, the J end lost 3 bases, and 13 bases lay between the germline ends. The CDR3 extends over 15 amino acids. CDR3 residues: CASSLGRAGHYEQYF. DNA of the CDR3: TGTGCCAGCAGCTTAGGTAGGGCCGGACACTACGAGCAGTACTTC. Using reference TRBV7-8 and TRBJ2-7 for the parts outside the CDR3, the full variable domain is GAGVSQSPRYKVAKRGQDVALRCDPISGHVSLFWYQQALGQGPEFLTYFQNEAQLDKSGLPSDRFFAERPEGSVSTLKIQRTQQEDSAVYLCASSLGRAGHYEQYFGPGTRLTVT.

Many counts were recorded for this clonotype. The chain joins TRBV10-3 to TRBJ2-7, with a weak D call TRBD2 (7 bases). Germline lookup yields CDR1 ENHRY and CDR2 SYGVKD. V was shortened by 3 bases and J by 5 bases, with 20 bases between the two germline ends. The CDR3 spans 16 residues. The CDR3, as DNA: TGTGCCATCAGTGATGTCCTGCGGGGGCTCTCGGACGAGCAGTACTTC. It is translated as CAISDVLRGLSDEQYF.

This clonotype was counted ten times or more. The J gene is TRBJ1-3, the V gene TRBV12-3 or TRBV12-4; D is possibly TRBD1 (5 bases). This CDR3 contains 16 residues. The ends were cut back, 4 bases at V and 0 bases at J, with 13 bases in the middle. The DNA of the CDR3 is TGTGCCAGCAGTTCTGCTGCAGACAGCTCTGGAAACACCATATATTTT. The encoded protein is CASSSAADSSGNTIYF.

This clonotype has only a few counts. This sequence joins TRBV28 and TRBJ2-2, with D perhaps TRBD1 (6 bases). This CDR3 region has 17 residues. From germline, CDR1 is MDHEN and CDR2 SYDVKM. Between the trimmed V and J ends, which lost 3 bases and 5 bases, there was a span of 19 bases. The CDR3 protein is CASSLGYREKKTGELFF. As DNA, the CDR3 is TGTGCCAGCAGTTTGGGGTACAGGGAAAAGAAAACCGGGGAGCTGTTTTTT.

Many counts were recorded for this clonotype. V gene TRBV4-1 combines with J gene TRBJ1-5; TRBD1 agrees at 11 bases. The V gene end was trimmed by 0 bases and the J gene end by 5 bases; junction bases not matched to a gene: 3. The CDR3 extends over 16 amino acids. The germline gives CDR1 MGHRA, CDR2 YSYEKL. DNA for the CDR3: TGCGCCAGCAGCCAAGATTGGGACAGGGGGGATCAGCCCCAGCATTTT. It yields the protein CASSQDWDRGDQPQHF.

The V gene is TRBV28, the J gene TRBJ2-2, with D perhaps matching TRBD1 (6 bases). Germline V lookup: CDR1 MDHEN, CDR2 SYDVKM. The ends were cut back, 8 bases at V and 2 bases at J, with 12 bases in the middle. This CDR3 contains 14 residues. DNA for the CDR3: TGTGCCAGCCATGACAGGTCAAACACCGGGGAGCTGTTTTTT. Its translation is CASHDRSNTGELFF.

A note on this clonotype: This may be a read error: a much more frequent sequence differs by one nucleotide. The chain's CDR3 is CACSLSTTTGLRNEKLFF. The CDR3 DNA sequence: TGTGCCTGCAGTTTAAGTACAACCACGGGACTCAGAAATGAAAAACTGTTTTTT. The V gene is TRBV6-7, the J gene TRBJ1-4; D might be TRBD1 (5 bases). TRBV6-7 is flagged as an ORF with uncertain function. This CDR3 is built from 18 residues.

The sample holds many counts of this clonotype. The CDR3 region has the DNA TGCGCCAGCAGCCCGATGTGGAAAGGTAATCACAATGAGCAGTTCTTC. Protein: CASSPMWKGNHNEQFF. The rearrangement uses TRBV4-1 and TRBJ2-1; no firm D call. CDR3 length: 16 amino acids. Germline values: CDR1 MGHRA, CDR2 YSYEKL. V lost 4 bases to trimming and J lost 5 bases, with 18 bases between them.

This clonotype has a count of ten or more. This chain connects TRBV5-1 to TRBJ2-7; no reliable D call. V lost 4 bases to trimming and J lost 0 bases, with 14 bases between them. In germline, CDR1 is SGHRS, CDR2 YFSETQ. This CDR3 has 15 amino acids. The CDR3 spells CASSKDGRSSYEQYF. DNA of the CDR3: TGCGCCAGCAGCAAGGACGGACGAAGCTCCTACGAGCAGTACTTC.